This T cell receptor (beta chain) comes out of a study of T-cell reconstitution after alpha-beta-depleted transplantation in children. General study results and limits: It was newly produced T cells that mostly accounted for T-cell counts and diversity one year after transplant. The origin of alpha-beta T cells about two months after transplant was reportedly several hundred expanded graft clones. Some patients' high day-60 TCRbeta diversity was traced to surviving recipient T cells and thymic progenitors.

This clonotype was seen many times. Antigen: not known. Germline assignment: CDR1 DFQATT and CDR2 SNEGSKA (reference sequence). This CDR3 has 15 residues. J lost 7 bases, V lost 0 bases, and 8 bases had no gene match. Researchers prepared the TCRbeta library using unique molecular identifiers, the study reports. MiXCR was run by TCRdb on the PCR reads, yielding one entry per CDR3 protein. Of about 27,000 distinct CDR3 sequences detected, 18% appear once; the ten largest clones hold over 30%. The chain joins TRBV20-1 to TRBJ2-2, with TRBD2 identical over 7 bases. The origin of this receptor is a male patient between 2 and 10 years old who had a stem cell transplant for acute lymphoblastic leukemia, so the T cells may come from the graft donor. Sequenced material: PBMCs, mostly from graft donor cells, taken 60 days after TCRalphabeta/CD19-depleted stem cell transplant. For the CDR3, the DNA is TGCAGTGCTAGAGATCGCGGGAGAGCCGACGGGGAGCTGTTTTTT. It encodes CSARDRGRADGELFF.